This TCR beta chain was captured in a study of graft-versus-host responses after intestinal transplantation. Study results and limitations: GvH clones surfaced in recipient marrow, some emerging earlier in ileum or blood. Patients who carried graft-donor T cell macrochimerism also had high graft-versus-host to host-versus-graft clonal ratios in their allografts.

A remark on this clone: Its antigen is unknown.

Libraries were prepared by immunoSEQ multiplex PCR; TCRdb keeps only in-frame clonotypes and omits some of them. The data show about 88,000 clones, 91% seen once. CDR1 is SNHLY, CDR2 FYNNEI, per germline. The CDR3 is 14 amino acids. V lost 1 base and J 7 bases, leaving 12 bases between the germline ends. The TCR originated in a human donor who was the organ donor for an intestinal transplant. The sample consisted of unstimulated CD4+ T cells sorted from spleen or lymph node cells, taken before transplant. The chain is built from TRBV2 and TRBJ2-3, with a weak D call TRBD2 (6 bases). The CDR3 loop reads CASSEEPGVNTQYF. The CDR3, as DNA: TGTGCCAGCAGTGAAGAGCCGGGAGTCAATACGCAGTATTTT.